This paragraph covers one TCR beta chain sequence. A second PCR, run for about 6 to 12 cycles, used a sample-barcoded 5' primer plus a J-beta primer mix. No fewer than 2.5 million CDR3-containing paired-end reads came from each sample. One entry per CDR3 protein, called by TCRdb with MiXCR from the 5' RACE reads. The sample yields roughly 1,700,000 distinct CDR3 sequences, roughly 30% seen once. The length of the CDR3 is 18 residues. Germline V gene sequence: CDR1 SGHTA, CDR2 FQGNSA. V shed 1 base, J shed 3 bases, and the junction held 12 bases outside the gene matches. The data belong to a study of blood T cells in healthy people across ages.

Sequenced input: blood. The receptor was derived from a woman aged 30 to 39 in good health. The chain employs TRBV7-2 and TRBJ2-5; 9 bases match TRBD2. In DNA, the CDR3 is TGTGCCAGCAGCTTAGTATCGGGGCGGGGGGGCGGCGAAGAGACCCAGTACTTC. Residues: CASSLVSGRGGGEETQYF.